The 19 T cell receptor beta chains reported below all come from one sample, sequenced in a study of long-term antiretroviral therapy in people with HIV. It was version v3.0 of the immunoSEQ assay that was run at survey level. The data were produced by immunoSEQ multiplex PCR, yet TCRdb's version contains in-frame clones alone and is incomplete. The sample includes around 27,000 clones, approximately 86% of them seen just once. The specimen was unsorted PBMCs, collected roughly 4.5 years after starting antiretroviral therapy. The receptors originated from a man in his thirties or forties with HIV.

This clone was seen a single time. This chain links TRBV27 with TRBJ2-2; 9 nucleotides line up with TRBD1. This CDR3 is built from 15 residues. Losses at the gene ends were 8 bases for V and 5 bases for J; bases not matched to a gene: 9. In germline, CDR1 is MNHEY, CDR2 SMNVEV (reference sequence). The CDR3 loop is CASGLDRGRTGELFF. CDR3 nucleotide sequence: TGTGCCAGCGGCCTGGACAGGGGAAGGACCGGGGAGCTGTTTTTT.

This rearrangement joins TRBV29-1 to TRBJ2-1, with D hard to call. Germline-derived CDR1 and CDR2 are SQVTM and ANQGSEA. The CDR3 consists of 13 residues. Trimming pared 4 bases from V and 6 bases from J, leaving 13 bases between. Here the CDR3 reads CSVGFLQGNEQFF. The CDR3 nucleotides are TGCAGCGTTGGGTTTCTTCAAGGCAATGAGCAGTTCTTC.

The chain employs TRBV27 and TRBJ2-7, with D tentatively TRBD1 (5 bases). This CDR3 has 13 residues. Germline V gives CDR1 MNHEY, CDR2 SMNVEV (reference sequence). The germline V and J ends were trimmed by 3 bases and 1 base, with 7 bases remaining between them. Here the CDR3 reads CASSLGPSYEQYF. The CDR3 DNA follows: TGTGCCAGCAGTTTGGGGCCATCCTACGAGCAGTACTTC.

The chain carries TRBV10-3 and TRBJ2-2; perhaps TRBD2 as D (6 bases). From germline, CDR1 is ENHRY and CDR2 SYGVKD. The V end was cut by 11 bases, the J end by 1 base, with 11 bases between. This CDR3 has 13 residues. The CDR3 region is CALGTENTGELFF. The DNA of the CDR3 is TGTGCCCTCGGGACTGAGAACACCGGGGAGCTGTTTTTT.

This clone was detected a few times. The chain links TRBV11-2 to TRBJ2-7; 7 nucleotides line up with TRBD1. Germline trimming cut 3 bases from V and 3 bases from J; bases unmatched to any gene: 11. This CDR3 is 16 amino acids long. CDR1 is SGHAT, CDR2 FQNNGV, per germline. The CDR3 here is CASSFGTGTANYEQYF. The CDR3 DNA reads TGTGCCAGCAGCTTCGGAACCGGGACAGCCAACTACGAGCAGTACTTC.

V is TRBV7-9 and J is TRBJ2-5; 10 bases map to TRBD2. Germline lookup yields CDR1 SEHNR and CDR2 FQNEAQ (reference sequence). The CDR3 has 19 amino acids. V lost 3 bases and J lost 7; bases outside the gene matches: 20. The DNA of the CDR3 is TGTGCCAGCAGCTTGATCGGGGGTTTAACTAGCGGGGAATTTGGGACCCAGTACTTC. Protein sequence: CASSLIGGLTSGEFGTQYF.

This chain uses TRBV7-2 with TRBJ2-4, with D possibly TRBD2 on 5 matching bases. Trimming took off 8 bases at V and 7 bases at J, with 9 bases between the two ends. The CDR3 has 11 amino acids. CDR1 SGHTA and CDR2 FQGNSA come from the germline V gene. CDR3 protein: CASRTGNIQYF. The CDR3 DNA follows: TGTGCCAGCCGGACTGGCAACATTCAGTACTTC.

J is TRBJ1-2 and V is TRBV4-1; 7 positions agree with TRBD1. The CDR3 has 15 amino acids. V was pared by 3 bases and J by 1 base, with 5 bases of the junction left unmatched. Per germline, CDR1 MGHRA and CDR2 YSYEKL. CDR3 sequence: CASSHADRSNYGYTF. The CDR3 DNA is TGCGCCAGCAGCCATGCGGACAGGAGTAACTATGGCTACACCTTC.

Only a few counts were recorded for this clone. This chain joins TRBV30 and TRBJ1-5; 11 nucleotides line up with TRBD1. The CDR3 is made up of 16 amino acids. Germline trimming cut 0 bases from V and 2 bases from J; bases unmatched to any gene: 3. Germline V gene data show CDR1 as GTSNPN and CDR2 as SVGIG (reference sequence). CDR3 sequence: CAWSVGTGGGNQPQHF. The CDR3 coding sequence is TGTGCCTGGAGTGTCGGGACAGGGGGGGGCAATCAGCCCCAGCATTTT.

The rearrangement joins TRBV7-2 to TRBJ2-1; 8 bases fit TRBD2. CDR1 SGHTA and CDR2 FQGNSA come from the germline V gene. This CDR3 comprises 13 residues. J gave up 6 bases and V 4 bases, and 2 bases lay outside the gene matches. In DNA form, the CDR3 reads TGTGCCAGCAGCTGGAGCGGGGGCAATGAGCAGTTCTTC. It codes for CASSWSGGNEQFF.

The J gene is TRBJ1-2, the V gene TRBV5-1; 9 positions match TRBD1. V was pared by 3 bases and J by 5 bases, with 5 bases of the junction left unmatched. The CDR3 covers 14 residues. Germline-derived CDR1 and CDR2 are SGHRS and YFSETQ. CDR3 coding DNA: TGCGCCAGCAGCTGGGACAGGGTTGAGTATGGCTACACCTTC. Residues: CASSWDRVEYGYTF.

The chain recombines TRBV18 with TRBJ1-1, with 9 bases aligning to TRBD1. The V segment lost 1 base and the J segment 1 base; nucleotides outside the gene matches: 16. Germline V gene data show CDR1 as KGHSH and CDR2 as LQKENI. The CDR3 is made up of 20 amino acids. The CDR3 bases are TGTGCCAGCTCACCACGAAGGACAGGGGTCGTAGGCCAGGAGAACACTGAAGCTTTCTTT. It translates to CASSPRRTGVVGQENTEAFF.

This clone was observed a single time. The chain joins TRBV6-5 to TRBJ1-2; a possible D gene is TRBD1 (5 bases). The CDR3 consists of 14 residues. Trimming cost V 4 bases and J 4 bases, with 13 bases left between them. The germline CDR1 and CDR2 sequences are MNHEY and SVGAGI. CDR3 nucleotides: TGTGCCAGCAGTTTCGGGGACGGAACCTATGGCTACACCTTC. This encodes CASSFGDGTYGYTF.

The chain's CDR3 is CASSPIGGQGLNTDTQYF. CDR3 DNA: TGTGCCAGCTCACCCATCGGTGGACAGGGCCTAAACACAGATACGCAGTATTTT. This chain joins TRBV18 and TRBJ2-3; TRBD1 matches at 8 bases. J was trimmed by 2 bases and V by 3 bases; bases with no gene match: 13. Germline values: CDR1 KGHSH, CDR2 LQKENI. The length of the CDR3 is 18 residues.

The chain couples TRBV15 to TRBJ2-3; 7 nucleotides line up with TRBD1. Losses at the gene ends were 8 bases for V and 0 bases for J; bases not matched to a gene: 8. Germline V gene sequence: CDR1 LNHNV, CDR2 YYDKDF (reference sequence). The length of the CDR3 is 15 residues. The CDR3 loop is CATSTGFASTDTQYF. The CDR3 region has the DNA TGTGCCACCTCGACAGGGTTCGCTAGCACAGATACGCAGTATTTT.

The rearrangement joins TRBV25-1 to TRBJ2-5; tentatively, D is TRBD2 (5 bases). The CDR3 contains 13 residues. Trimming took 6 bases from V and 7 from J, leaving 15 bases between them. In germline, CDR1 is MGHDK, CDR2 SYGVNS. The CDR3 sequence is CASRRDPLGTQYF. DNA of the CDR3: TGTGCCAGCAGACGGGATCCCCTGGGGACCCAGTACTTC.

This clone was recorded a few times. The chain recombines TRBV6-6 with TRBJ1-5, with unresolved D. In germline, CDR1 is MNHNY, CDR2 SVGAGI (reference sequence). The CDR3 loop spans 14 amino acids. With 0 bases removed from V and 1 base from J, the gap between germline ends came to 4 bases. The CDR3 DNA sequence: TGTGCCAGCAGTTACTCAGGGAGCAATCAGCCCCAGCATTTT. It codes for CASSYSGSNQPQHF.

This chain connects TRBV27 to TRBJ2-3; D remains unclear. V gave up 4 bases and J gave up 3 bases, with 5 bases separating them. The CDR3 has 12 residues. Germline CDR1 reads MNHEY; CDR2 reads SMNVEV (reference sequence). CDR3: CASSSRTDTQYF. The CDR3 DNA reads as TGTGCCAGCAGTTCAAGGACAGATACGCAGTATTTT.

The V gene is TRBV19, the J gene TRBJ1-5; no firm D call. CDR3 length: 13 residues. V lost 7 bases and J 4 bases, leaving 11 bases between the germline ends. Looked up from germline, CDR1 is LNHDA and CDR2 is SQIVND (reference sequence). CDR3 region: CASTFGGNQPQHF. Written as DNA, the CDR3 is TGTGCCAGTACCTTCGGAGGGAATCAGCCCCAGCATTTT. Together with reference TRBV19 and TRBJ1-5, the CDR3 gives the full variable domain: DGGITQSPKYLFRKEGQNVTLSCEQNLNHDAMYWYRQDPGQGLRLIYYSQIVNDFQKGDIAEGYSVSREKKESFPLTVTSAQKNPTAFYLCASTFGGNQPQHFGDGTRLSIL.